Listed below are T cell receptor beta chains from one sample, sequenced in a study of T cell responses to AZD1222 COVID-19 vaccine. Using immunoSEQ multiplex PCR, the repertoire was profiled, and TCRdb retains in-frame clones only, with some absent. The sample holds about 190,000 clones, about 90% seen once. Sequences were derived from peripheral blood, sampled on day 0 of MenACWY control vaccination. The receptors originated from an adult in good health. Each CDR3 is given without its conserved first and last residue.

>TRBV7-9
ASSPLAGDSYNEQF
>TRBV6-2/TRBV6-3
ASSYTPLQGVIYNEQF
>TRBV7-2
ASSFRQGGSNSPLH
>TRBV7-9
ASSRQGWGYGYT
>TRBV7-9
ASSLGVGVTQY
>TRBV5-1
ASSLGWGSLNTEAF
>TRBV29-1
SVEANGNTIY
>TRBV28
ASSGQGASSYNSPLH
>TRBV19
ASSILAGVFYEQY
>TRBV5-1
ASSLVGSGSLETQY
>TRBV6-4
ASSDSSTGELF
>TRBV10-3
AISAGTFYGYT
>TRBV3-1/TRBV3-2
ASSQDSGRGRFTEAF
>TRBV5-5
ASSSRSDSHIQY
>TRBV18
ASSPNTVAGDDYGYT
>TRBV6-5
ASSYSWTGVLGEQY
>TRBV6-6
ASSGSVSGNTIY
>TRBV27
ASSPTGDTGELF
>TRBV12-3/TRBV12-4
ASSLANGNTIY
>TRBV28
ASGLTATNEKLF
>TRBV6-5
ASVVESGNTIY
>TRBV7-9
ASSLAEGGLYEQY
>TRBV14
ASSQAGALGTPLH
>TRBV6-5
ASSPQPSYGYT
>TRBV27
ASSLGQGHHEQY
>TRBV2
ASLKDSSTDTQY
>TRBV11-2
ASSSRDSGNEQF
>TRBV7-9
ASSSDLDTQY
>TRBV21-1
ASSKAGGQGLNYEQY
>TRBV9
ASSVSGRGADTQY
>TRBV6-5
ASSSLVGEGLF
>TRBV18
ASSPPGQGSQPQH
>TRBV7-2
ASSLLGGLSQPQH
>TRBV9
ASSVGVWGQEYNEQF
>TRBV11-3
ASSSSDSYNEQF
>TRBV4-1
ASSQVSPDTQY
>TRBV5-1
ASSGGSGSLGYT
>TRBV2
ASSEGLKQF
>TRBV18
ASSRAGIGYSNQPQH
>TRBV27
ASRTTYSGNTIY
>TRBV9
ASSVGLAGGWLTDTQY
>TRBV14
ASSQDWGFSDRGSGANVLT
>TRBV27
ASSPNDEHADTQY
>TRBV15
ATSRDLGLNNEQF
>TRBV7-3
ASSWGGTGELF